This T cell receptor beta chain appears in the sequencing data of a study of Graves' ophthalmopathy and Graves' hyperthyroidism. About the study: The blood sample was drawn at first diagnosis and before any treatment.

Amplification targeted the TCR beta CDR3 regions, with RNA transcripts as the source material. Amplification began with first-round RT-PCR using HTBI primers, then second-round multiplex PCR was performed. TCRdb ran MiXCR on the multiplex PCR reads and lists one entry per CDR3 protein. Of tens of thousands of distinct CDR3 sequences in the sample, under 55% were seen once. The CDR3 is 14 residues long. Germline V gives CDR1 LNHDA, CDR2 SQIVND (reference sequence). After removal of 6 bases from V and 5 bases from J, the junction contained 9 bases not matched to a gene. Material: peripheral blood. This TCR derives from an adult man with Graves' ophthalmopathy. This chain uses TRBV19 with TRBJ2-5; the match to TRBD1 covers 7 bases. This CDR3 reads CASRTDRESETQYF. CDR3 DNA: TGTGCCAGTAGAACCGACAGGGAAAGCGAGACCCAGTACTTC.